This TCR beta chain came from a study of cytomegalovirus exposure and HLA in healthy donors (dated by TCRdb to between 2016 and 2019). With respect to the entire study: In an earlier analysis of 587 of the donors, about 260 Gb of sequence data and 90 million to 120 million unique TCR beta sequences from 180 million or so T cells were reported. Among almost 400 genotyped donors of the cohort, an average of approximately 230,000 unique TCR beta nucleotide sequences were sequenced per donor, approximately 20% of them non-productive. An earlier analysis of several hundred of the donors applied high-throughput TCR beta sequencing to assess whether each TCR beta V gene segment acted as functional or pseudogenic. Because of strong linkage in the cohort, a handful of DR-DQ haplotypes were treated as single units for association and clustering. An early release covering just under 650 HLA-typed donors comprised about 300 gigabases of sequencing data and tens of millions of unique TCR sequences. Rather than using new phenotypic data, the later analysis identified candidate immune exposures from TCR beta sequences and from how often those sequences occurred across donors. High-throughput TCR immunosequencing, statistical association of individual TCRs with disease status, and machine learning were combined to predict cytomegalovirus infection status. Using immunosequencing, the study profiled T cell repertoires from around 680 subjects and related those repertoires to cytomegalovirus serostatus. In a later analysis, previously published TCR beta repertoires from about 640 donors were re-analyzed and high-resolution HLA genotyping was added so that TCR occurrence patterns could be studied. HLA typing covered class I and class II loci at four-digit resolution. A separate validation cohort of approximately 120 different subjects was used in addition to the roughly 620-subject first cohort. The study aimed to test whether signatures of past pathogen exposure could be identified by cataloging public T cell receptors. The genetic ancestry cluster associated with self-reported Caucasian donors included about 81% of the 300 to 450 genotyped donors. A later genetic analysis took genome-wide SNP genotypes for about 60% of the roughly 670 donors and used that subset as a discovery cohort. The number of typed donors differed by locus: about 629-630 for A, B, C, DRB1 and DQB1; some 540 for DQA1; 606 for DPA1; and around 490 for DPB1. All discovery cohort repertoires had been generated using a single sequencing platform. Donor age, sex, ethnicity and CMV serostatus were compiled alongside the repertoire data. On the study overall, not on this receptor specifically: In a later genetic analysis, a missense DCLRE1C variant was associated with V-gene and J-gene trimming of TCR beta chains, and the association was replicated in an independent cohort. In the study, some 160 TCR beta chains were listed as associated with cytomegalovirus. Broadly in line with IMGT annotations, most TCR beta V segments showed up in productive rearrangements about 90% or about 30% of the time in an earlier analysis of 587 of the donors. In vitro tests confirmed that three of the cytomegalovirus-associated TCR beta chains recognize cytomegalovirus antigens. Because counts were too low, fewer than 20 rarely observed V segments, including chromosome 9 orphons, were excluded from the earlier analysis of several hundred of the donors. According to a later analysis, parvovirus B19, influenza, CMV and Epstein-Barr virus appeared linked to several top co-occurrence clusters. It was suggested by the authors that the approach could potentially be generalized to other disease states and immunological phenotypes. Presence/absence analyses assumed roughly uniform sequencing depth across donors, an assumption that may not hold. A further reported finding was that TCR beta sequences accurately predicted the HLA-A and HLA-B alleles for most subjects in the first cohort. Correlated functional status among segregating V segments might be attributable to linkage disequilibrium, but an unknown experimental factor could not be ruled out. According to a later analysis, TCR association rates differed among HLA loci, with DRB1 alleles showing the most associated TCRs and HLA-C alleles showing the fewest. At a false discovery rate of 0.05, a later analysis linked approximately 18,000 TCR beta sequences to specific HLA alleles. A cluster of highly shared sequence variants was judged likely to represent a technical artifact of the sequencing pipeline. Some IMGT-functional V segments, including TRBV6-2 and TRBV6-3, could not be distinguished by the 87-base-pair reads and were therefore excluded. In a later analysis, most CMV-associated TCR beta chains were found to appear HLA-restricted, with HLA associations seemingly driven largely by CMV exposure. Because some donors lacked HLA typing at each locus, the association tests relied only on the typed subset. According to a later genetic analysis, donors in an Asian-associated ancestry cluster had fewer N-insertions in productive TCRs than the approximately 700-donor mean. Across donors, most TCR sequences were observed very rarely, whereas some public TCRs were present in many individuals. The cohort was sequenced for TCR beta chains only, and without alpha or paired-chain data the features that could be detected were limited. Compared with equally common non-associated chains, HLA-associated TCR beta chains in a later analysis were more clonally expanded and had lower generation probabilities. CMV serostatus was the only immune exposure information available for the cohort. In both the original and validation cohorts, the classifier was reported to diagnose cytomegalovirus status with high specificity and sensitivity. Assigning TCR associations to individual alleles was difficult when HLA alleles, especially DR and DQ, strongly co-occurred.

Libraries were constructed by the immunoSEQ multiplex PCR assay. For the multiplex PCR, a mixture combining 60 forward primers for TCR Vbeta segments and 13 reverse primers for TCR Jbeta segments was used. The CDR3 region of rearranged TCR beta genes was amplified from genomic DNA with a multiplex PCR assay. The amplified TCR beta libraries were sequenced on the Illumina HiSeq System as 87-base-pair reads. As for how the authors treated the data: A later analysis counted 75 million to 100 million unique TCR beta chains across the 690 or so repertoires, and 9 million to 14 million of these chains were shared by at least two donors. A nearest-neighbor algorithm error-corrected the raw reads and collapsed the reads into unique sequences, merging closely related sequences to remove PCR and sequencing errors. To assign V, D and J gene segments, CDR3 sequences were aligned to IMGT reference sequences. For a sequence to be retained, a match of at least six nucleotides to both a V gene segment and a J gene segment was required. A rearrangement was called productive if the CDR3 had no stop codons and remained in frame with V and J, and every other rearrangement was called non-productive. CDR3 was defined according to IMGT convention as the region running from the second conserved V-encoded cysteine to the conserved J-encoded phenylalanine. The earlier analysis of 500 to 650 of the donors excluded any sequence lacking an unambiguous match to a single V gene segment. An earlier analysis of 450 to 650 of the donors called V segments functional above 56.7% productive rearrangements and segregating when the between-donor standard deviation exceeded 5%. To diagnose cytomegalovirus status from the catalog of TCR beta chain sequences, a statistical classification framework was built. A later analysis assigned V and J genes by comparing TCR nucleotide sequences with IMGT/GENE-DB human TR gene sequences. A later analysis assigned CDR3 sequences and most-parsimonious VDJ recombination scenarios with the TCRdist pipeline. In a later analysis, each TCR beta chain was defined by its CDR3 amino acid sequence together with its V-gene family, and reads without a unique V-gene family were excluded. A later analysis removed 500 to 600 highly shared, low-generation-probability nucleotide sequences to deal with suspected cross-contamination and a sequencing artifact. In a later analysis, a clonal expansion index was calculated for each public chain from normalized within-repertoire ranks of inferred template counts. In a later analysis, generation probabilities were computed with a VDJ recombination model fitted to out-of-frame rearrangements, and the resulting probabilities were checked against IGoR. Hypergeometric tests were used in a later analysis to score TCR-TCR, TCR-HLA and TCR-CMV co-occurrence, with a repertoire-size bias correction applied to the TCR pairs. False discovery rates were estimated in a later analysis by permuting HLA or CMV assignments 20 times. In a later analysis, co-occurring TCRs were grouped using DBSCAN, and TCRdist sequence similarity was added for clustering within HLA-allele-positive subsets. Repertoires with fewer than 30,000 or more than 120,000 public chains, plus five repertoires with anomalous nucleotide sharing, were excluded from co-occurrence clustering. TCRdb carries this immuneACCESS record with in-frame sequences only. Its versions omit some clonotypes, under half of them owing to an unresolved V gene in the studies checked, with the rest unexplained. V and J calls and clone size are copied from that table; D and trimming were computed from the DNA. In this sample the table shows approximately 110,000 clones, 81% of which occur a single time. The ten largest make up roughly 2.3% of the sample.

The cohort consisted of 666 healthy bone marrow donors. At the time of sampling, every cohort member was nominally healthy, though immune exposures that went unrecorded were likely present. The donor was CMV seronegative and belonged to the group of several hundred seronegative cohort members. A peripheral blood sample was collected from each donor, and TCR beta sequencing was performed on peripheral blood mononuclear cells. Genomic DNA was extracted from the blood cell samples with the Qiagen DNeasy Blood Extraction Kit. Concerning this clone itself: Its antigen is currently not known. The record has no base qualities; no much larger clone is one base away.

A distance of 9 bases separates the germline ends of V and J, which lose 3 bases and 1 base respectively. Taken from the germline V gene, the CDR1 and CDR2 loops are SGHTA and FQGNSA. The CDR3 spans 14 residues, from the cysteine through the phenylalanine. Of all the DNA, just the CDR3 is kept, 42 bases in frame from base 1. The receptor was isolated from a woman between 25 and 40 years old in good health and CMV-seronegative. Sample: PBMCs. This receptor chain uses TRBV7-2 and TRBJ1-1; the D gene cannot be resolved reliably. The DNA sequence reads TGTGCCAGCAGCTTGAGGTGGAGGAACACTGAAGCTTTCTTT. Translated, this is CASSLRWRNTEAFF.